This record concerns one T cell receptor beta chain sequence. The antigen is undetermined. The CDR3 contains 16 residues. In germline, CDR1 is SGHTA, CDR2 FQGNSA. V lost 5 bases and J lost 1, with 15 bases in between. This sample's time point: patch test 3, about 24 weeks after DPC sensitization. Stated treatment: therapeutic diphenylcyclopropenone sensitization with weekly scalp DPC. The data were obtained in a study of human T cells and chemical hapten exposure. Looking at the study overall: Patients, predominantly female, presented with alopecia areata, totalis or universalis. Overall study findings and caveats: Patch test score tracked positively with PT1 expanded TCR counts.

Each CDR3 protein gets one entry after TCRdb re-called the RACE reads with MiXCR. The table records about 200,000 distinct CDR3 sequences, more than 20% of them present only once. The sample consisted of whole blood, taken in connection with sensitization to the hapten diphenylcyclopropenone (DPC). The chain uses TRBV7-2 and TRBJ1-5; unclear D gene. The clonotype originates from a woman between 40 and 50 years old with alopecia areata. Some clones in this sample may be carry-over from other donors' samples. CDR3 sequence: CASSQSGVESNQPQHF. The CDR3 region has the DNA TGTGCCAGCAGCCAAAGTGGGGTGGAGAGCAATCAGCCCCAGCATTTT. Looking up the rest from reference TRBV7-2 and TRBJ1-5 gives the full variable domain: GAGVSQSPSNKVTEKGKDVELRCDPISGHTALYWYRQSLGQGLEFLIYFQGNSAPDKSGLPSDRFSAERTGGSVSTLTIQRTQQEDSAVYLCASSQSGVESNQPQHFGDGTRLSIL.